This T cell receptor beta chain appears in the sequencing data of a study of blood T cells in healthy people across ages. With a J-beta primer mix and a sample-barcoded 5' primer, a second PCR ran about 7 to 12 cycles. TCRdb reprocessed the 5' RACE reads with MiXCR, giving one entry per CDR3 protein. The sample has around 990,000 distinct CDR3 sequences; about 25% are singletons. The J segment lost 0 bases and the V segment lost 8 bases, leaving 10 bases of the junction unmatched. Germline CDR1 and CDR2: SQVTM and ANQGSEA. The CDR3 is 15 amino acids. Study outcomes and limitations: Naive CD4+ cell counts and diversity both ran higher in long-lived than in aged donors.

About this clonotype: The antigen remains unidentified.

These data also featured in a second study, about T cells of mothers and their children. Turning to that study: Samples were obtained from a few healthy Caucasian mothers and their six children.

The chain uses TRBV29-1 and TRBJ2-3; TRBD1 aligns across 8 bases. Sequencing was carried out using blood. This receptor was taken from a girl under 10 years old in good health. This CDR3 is CSSRAGTGSTDTQYF. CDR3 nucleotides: TGCAGCTCCCGTGCCGGGACAGGAAGCACAGATACGCAGTATTTT.